The text below deals with one T cell receptor (beta chain). Its specificity is unknown. Deletions cut 6 bases from V and 6 bases from J, with 11 bases between. The CDR3 contains 12 residues. Per the germline V gene, CDR1 is MNHEY and CDR2 is SMNVEV (reference sequence). The data belong to a study of cytomegalovirus exposure and HLA in healthy donors. The PCR contained 60 Vbeta and 13 Jbeta primers. Using immunoSEQ multiplex PCR, the repertoire was profiled, and TCRdb retains in-frame clones only, with some absent. Found here are roughly 170,000 clones, roughly 88% of them singletons; the top ten hold approximately 1.2%. Broader study findings: HLA-A and HLA-B allele assignments for most subjects were reportedly predicted accurately using TCR beta sequences. V segments that were indistinguishable, TRBV6-2 and TRBV6-3 among them, were omitted from analysis. About 87% or about 30% of the time was how often most TCR beta V segments were productive, according to an earlier analysis.

The chain uses TRBV27 and TRBJ1-1, with D possibly TRBD1 on 5 matching bases. Material: PBMCs. The source is a girl between 2 and 10 years old in good health and CMV-seropositive. CDR3 amino acids: CASRKGGAEAFF. Written as DNA, the CDR3 is TGTGCCAGCAGGAAAGGAGGGGCTGAAGCTTTCTTT.